This T cell receptor beta chain was captured by sequencing in a study of shared clonotypes between healthy human individuals. Study-level information: Sampling drew on donors who were two women and three men aged 18 to 49. The study's findings and limits: Blood was the only sampled material, and tissue repertoires likely differ.

In the naive CD8 group, cells lacked CD45RO and were positively selected for CCR7, so terminally differentiated effector memory CD45RA+ cells were left out. V shed 0 bases and J 3 bases; nucleotides not matched to a gene: 6. This CDR3 is 16 amino acids long. Germline V gene sequence: CDR1 GTSNPN, CDR2 SVGIG (reference sequence). Sequenced by immunoSEQ multiplex PCR; TCRdb stores in-frame clones only, minus some. The sample carries approximately 720,000 clones, 92% recorded once. On this clone itself: Its antigen is unknown. The same CDR3 arises from other DNA sequences in this sample as well.

This clonotype was sampled from a man in his thirties or forties in good health. The material sequenced was naive CD8+ T cells sorted from blood. The chain has TRBV30 and TRBJ2-3, with 10 bases identical to TRBD2. The CDR3 region has the DNA TGTGCCTGGAGTGTTGGGCTAGCGGGAGCTACAGATACGCAGTATTTT. Translating gives CAWSVGLAGATDTQYF.